The T cell receptor beta chain under discussion was sequenced for a study of T cells in Graves' hyperthyroidism and ophthalmopathy. For the study at large: Peripheral blood was acquired at first diagnosis, ahead of any therapy whatsoever.

What was amplified from RNA transcripts were TCR beta CDR3 regions. Using the HTBI primer set, a first-round RT-PCR was run on the TCR CDR3. Each CDR3 protein gets one entry after TCRdb re-called the multiplex PCR reads with MiXCR. The sample carries some 560,000 distinct CDR3 sequences, approximately 15% recorded once. Details on this clonotype: Antigen unknown.

CDR1 is KGHSH and CDR2 is LQKENI in the germline V gene. V was shortened by 1 base and J by 2 bases, with 6 bases between the two germline ends. The CDR3 totals 14 residues. Findings and caveats of the study: In the blood, most expanded thyroid clonotypes above 0.001 appeared as well.

Lactation, pregnancy, other autoimmune disease or uncontrolled infection led to exclusion of patients. On the basis of clinical symptoms, serum thyroxine and TRAb, thyroid ultrasound and orbital computed tomography, diagnoses were made. The sequencing sample was made of blood. The clonotype was recovered from a woman aged 30 to 39 with Graves' hyperthyroidism. The chain joins TRBV18 to TRBJ1-5; no firm D call. The CDR3 loop is CASSPLAGNQPQHF. CDR3 DNA: TGTGCCAGCTCACCACTTGCCGGCAATCAGCCCCAGCATTTT. Looking up the rest from reference TRBV18 and TRBJ1-5 gives the full variable domain: NAGVMQNPRHLVRRRGQEARLRCSPMKGHSHVYWYRQLPEEGLKFMVYLQKENIIDESGMPKERFSAEFPKEGPSILRIQQVVRGDSAAYFCASSPLAGNQPQHFGDGTRLSIL.